A single sample is the source of the 21 T cell receptor beta chains below, sequenced in a study of spatial heterogeneity in lung cancer. This sample's time point: sample taken at primary tumor resection. TCRdb ran MiXCR on the 5' RACE reads and lists one entry per CDR3 protein. This repertoire shows roughly 2,600 distinct CDR3 sequences, approximately 7.5% found once; its top ten account for about 20%. The material sequenced was normal lung tissue next to the tumor, taken at surgery. Source of these receptors: a male donor with early-stage non-small cell lung cancer.

This clonotype is medium-sized by share. V gene TRBV6-4 combines with J gene TRBJ1-1; D possibly corresponds to TRBD1 (6 bases). The CDR3 loop spans 15 amino acids. In germline, CDR1 is MRHNA, CDR2 SNTAGT. The V end was cut by 4 bases, the J end by 1 base, with 13 bases between. CDR3 nucleotide sequence: TGTGCCAGCAGTGTCCAAGGGGGTTCGAACACTGAAGCTTTCTTT. Its translation: CASSVQGGSNTEAFF.

Within the sample, this clonotype is medium-sized. The J gene is TRBJ2-1, the V gene TRBV7-2; 11 bases agree with TRBD2. The CDR3 is made up of 15 amino acids. In germline, CDR1 is SGHTA, CDR2 FQGNSA. Germline trimming cut 5 bases from V and 10 bases from J; bases unmatched to any gene: 10. The CDR3 DNA follows: TGTGCCAGCAGCCCCGGATTAGCGGGAGGGGACGAGCAGTTCTTC. Translation gives CASSPGLAGGDEQFF.

The genes are TRBV29-1 and TRBJ2-3; D unclear. V lost 7 bases to trimming and J lost 3 bases, with 11 bases between them. Looked up from germline, CDR1 is SQVTM and CDR2 is ANQGSEA. CDR3 length equals 12 residues. The CDR3 region has the DNA TGCAGCGCACCAAAGACGACAGATACGCAGTATTTT. Amino acid sequence: CSAPKTTDTQYF.

The V gene is TRBV7-2, the J gene TRBJ1-4, with 8 bases lining up with TRBD1. The CDR3 totals 16 residues. The V and J ends lost 2 bases and 2 bases, in that order; junction bases with no gene match: 4. CDR1 SGHTA and CDR2 FQGNSA come from the germline V gene. The DNA for the CDR3 is TGTGCCAGCAGCTTACAGGGGGCAGGGACTAATGAAAAACTGTTTTTT. Protein: CASSLQGAGTNEKLFF.

This clonotype rates as medium-sized. The chain combines TRBV5-1 with TRBJ2-5; 11 nucleotides agree with TRBD2. The CDR3 consists of 15 residues. With V trimmed by 4 bases and J by 5 bases, 7 bases remained unmatched. The germline gives CDR1 SGHRS, CDR2 YFSETQ. Here the CDR3 DNA reads TGCGCCAGCAGCCCGGGACTAGCGGCGTACGAGACCCAGTACTTC. Translation: CASSPGLAAYETQYF.

This clonotype was counted a single time. This chain joins TRBV5-6 and TRBJ2-7; perhaps TRBD1 as D (5 bases). The CDR3 has 13 amino acids. CDR1 and CDR2 (germline): SGHDT, YYEEEE. V lost 4 bases and J lost 3, with 11 bases in between. In nucleotides, the CDR3 is TGTGCCAGCAGCCCAACAGGTTTCTACGAGCAGTACTTC. Translation: CASSPTGFYEQYF.

The chain uses TRBV28 and TRBJ1-2; 10 bases agree with TRBD1. The CDR3 sequence is 13 residues long. Trimming at V came to 5 bases and at J to 5 bases, leaving 2 bases not matched to a gene. The germline V gene has CDR1 MDHEN and CDR2 SYDVKM. CDR3 DNA sequence: TGTGCCAGCAGTAGACAGGGGGCGTATGGCTACACCTTC. Amino acid sequence: CASSRQGAYGYTF.

This clonotype is deemed medium-sized. The chain uses TRBV10-3 and TRBJ2-1; 9 bases match TRBD2. Germline CDR1 and CDR2: ENHRY and SYGVKD. This CDR3 is 15 amino acids long. V was pared by 4 bases and J by 5 bases, with 6 bases of the junction left unmatched. In nucleotides, the CDR3 is TGTGCCATCAGTGGGATAGCGGGAGAGGACAATGAGCAGTTCTTC. This sequence encodes CAISGIAGEDNEQFF.

Relative to its sample, this clonotype is large. The gene calls are TRBV5-1 and TRBJ2-3; D gene unclear. Germline loops: CDR1 SGHRS, CDR2 YFSETQ. The CDR3 loop spans 14 amino acids. The V end lost 8 bases, the J end lost 2 bases, and 15 bases lay between the germline ends. CDR3 residues: CASAYGQTTDTQYF. Here the CDR3 DNA reads TGCGCCAGTGCCTACGGCCAAACCACAGATACGCAGTATTTT.

This clonotype rates as medium-sized. The rearrangement links TRBV7-2 to TRBJ2-7; the D is unclear. CDR1 is SGHTA, CDR2 FQGNSA, per germline. The CDR3 contains 14 residues. The germline V and J ends were trimmed by 5 bases and 5 bases, with 16 bases remaining between them. In DNA form, the CDR3 reads TGTGCCAGCAGCGATAACCGGGTTCCGCACGAGCAGTACTTC. Encoded protein: CASSDNRVPHEQYF.

V is TRBV5-1 and J is TRBJ2-5; D is undetermined. CDR3 length: 13 amino acids. V shed 3 bases and J shed 2 bases, with 8 bases lying between them. Germline V gives CDR1 SGHRS, CDR2 YFSETQ. The CDR3 protein is CASSSTPQETQYF. The CDR3 DNA reads TGCGCCAGCAGCTCTACTCCGCAAGAGACCCAGTACTTC. Full variable domain (outside the CDR3, taken from reference TRBV5-1 and TRBJ2-5): KAGVTQTPRYLIKTRGQQVTLSCSPISGHRSVSWYQQTPGQGLQFLFEYFSETQRNKGNFPGRFSGRQFSNSRSEMNVSTLELGDSALYLCASSSTPQETQYFGPGTRLLVL.

This clonotype has ten or more counts. The chain recombines TRBV6-1 with TRBJ2-7, with 8 positions matching TRBD1. Germline V gene data show CDR1 as MNHNS and CDR2 as SASEGT. Germline trimming cut 10 bases from V and 2 bases from J; bases unmatched to any gene: 10. The CDR3 loop spans 14 amino acids. In DNA, the CDR3 is TGTGCCACCGGATGGGACAGGCAAGCCTACGAGCAGTACTTC. Translated: CATGWDRQAYEQYF.

This clonotype is categorized as medium-sized. The chain is built from TRBV30 and TRBJ2-3, with a weak D call TRBD2 (6 bases). CDR3 length: 15 amino acids. CDR1 and CDR2 from the germline V gene are GTSNPN and SVGIG (reference sequence). Trimming shortened V by 4 bases and J by 6 bases, and 20 bases separated the two germline ends. The CDR3 loop is CAWKSLLARGDTQYF. The CDR3 DNA sequence: TGTGCCTGGAAGTCCTTACTAGCTCGGGGCGATACGCAGTATTTT.

This clonotype rates as medium-sized. The gene calls are TRBV11-2 and TRBJ1-4; D is perhaps TRBD1 (6 bases). Per the germline V gene, CDR1 is SGHAT and CDR2 is FQNNGV. Trimming removed 3 bases from V and 4 bases from J, with 12 bases in between. The length of the CDR3 is 15 residues. The CDR3, as DNA: TGTGCCAGCAGCTTGCGGGGGCAGCATAATGAAAAACTGTTTTTT. It encodes CASSLRGQHNEKLFF.

This clonotype is medium-sized by share. The chain uses TRBV11-2 and TRBJ2-7; D uncertain. The CDR3 runs 14 residues. Germline CDR1 reads SGHAT; CDR2 reads FQNNGV. The ends were cut back, 5 bases at V and 3 bases at J, with 14 bases in the middle. CDR3 protein: CASSHDKSRYEQYF. The CDR3 DNA sequence: TGTGCCAGCAGCCACGACAAATCCCGCTACGAGCAGTACTTC.

This clonotype is medium-sized. CDR3 coding DNA: TGTGCCAGCAGCCCGACTAGTTCGCCCCATGAGCAGTTCTTC. This sequence encodes CASSPTSSPHEQFF. This chain joins TRBV7-8 and TRBJ2-1, with D maybe TRBD2 (6 bases). CDR1 is SGHVS, CDR2 FQNEAQ, per germline. The CDR3 totals 14 residues. V lost 5 bases to trimming and J lost 8 bases, with 16 bases between them.

This clonotype showed up just a few times. This chain joins TRBV27 and TRBJ2-7; possibly TRBD2 for D (5 bases). Trimming took off 5 bases at V and 1 base at J, with 6 bases between the two ends. Per the germline V gene, CDR1 is MNHEY and CDR2 is SMNVEV (reference sequence). The CDR3 totals 12 residues. The CDR3 loop reads CASSTSSYEQYF. In DNA, the CDR3 is TGTGCCAGCAGTACTAGTTCCTACGAGCAGTACTTC.

This clonotype showed up many times. This chain connects TRBV6-2 or TRBV6-3 to TRBJ2-5, with D unresolved. CDR3 length: 12 amino acids. Germline V CDR1 and CDR2: MNHEY, SVGEGT. V was pared by 8 bases and J by 7 bases, with 14 bases between. The CDR3 protein is CASEAHGATQYF. CDR3 in DNA: TGTGCCAGCGAGGCCCACGGTGCGACCCAGTACTTC.

This clonotype is categorized as medium-sized. This chain joins TRBV27 and TRBJ2-4, with D unclear. This CDR3 is built from 16 residues. Germline V gene sequence: CDR1 MNHEY, CDR2 SMNVEV (reference sequence). V shed 5 bases and J shed 0 bases, with 14 bases lying between them. The CDR3 here is CASSPSLTLAKNIQYF. CDR3 bases: TGTGCCAGCAGTCCCAGCCTCACTCTAGCCAAAAACATTCAGTACTTC.

In its sample, this clonotype is medium-sized. This sequence joins TRBV7-2 and TRBJ1-4, with D maybe TRBD1 (6 bases). Per the germline V gene, CDR1 is SGHTA and CDR2 is FQGNSA. This CDR3 has 13 amino acids. V was trimmed by 7 bases and J by 0 bases, leaving 6 bases between them. The DNA for the CDR3 is TGTGCCAGCAAGGGGGCAACTAATGAAAAACTGTTTTTT. Translation gives CASKGATNEKLFF.

This chain uses TRBV11-2 with TRBJ2-1; D gene uncertain. V lost 5 bases, J lost 9 bases, and 8 bases lay in between. There are 11 residues in the CDR3. The germline V gene has CDR1 SGHAT and CDR2 FQNNGV. CDR3 DNA sequence: TGTGCCAGCAGCCCAAAGGGTGAGCAGTTCTTC. Translating it yields CASSPKGEQFF.